This T cell receptor (beta chain) came from a study of cytomegalovirus exposure and HLA in healthy donors (dated by TCRdb to the late 2010s). As for the study more broadly: According to an earlier analysis of 587 of the donors, about 179 million T cells yielded 95 million to 140 million unique TCR beta sequences and around 280 Gb of sequence data. An early release that covered more than 550 HLA-typed donors contained approximately 300 gigabases of sequencing data and about 93 million unique TCR sequences. Among the roughly 410 genotyped donors, around 81% belonged to the genetic ancestry cluster associated with self-reported Caucasian donors. The study aimed to test whether cataloging public T cell receptors could reveal signatures of past pathogen exposure. The T cell repertoires of 550 to 850 subjects were profiled by immunosequencing and related to cytomegalovirus serostatus. In addition to the first cohort of approximately 670 subjects, a separate validation cohort of over 90 different subjects was used. To predict cytomegalovirus infection status, the study brought together high-throughput TCR immunosequencing, statistical association of individual TCRs with disease status, and machine learning. In a later analysis, previously published TCR beta repertoires from roughly 710 donors were re-analyzed and high-resolution HLA genotyping was added so that TCR occurrence patterns could be studied. The later analysis used no new phenotypic data to find candidate immune exposures, relying instead on TCR beta sequences and their occurrence across donors. An earlier analysis of 587 of the donors used high-throughput TCR beta sequencing to judge whether each TCR beta V gene segment behaved as functional or pseudogenic. Donor age, sex, ethnicity and CMV serostatus were compiled alongside the repertoire data. A later genetic analysis took genome-wide SNP genotypes for about 65% of the roughly 670 donors and used that subset as a discovery cohort. All discovery cohort repertoires had been generated using a single sequencing platform. HLA typing included class I and class II loci at four-digit resolution. The number of donors typed differed by locus, with roughly 629-640 for A, B, C, DRB1 and DQB1, around 560 for DQA1, 606 for DPA1, and around 450 for DPB1. Four to six DR-DQ haplotypes were handled as single units for association and clustering, since linkage in the cohort was strong. Among some 410 genotyped donors of the cohort, an average of roughly 230,000 unique TCR beta nucleotide sequences was sequenced per donor, of which about 18% were non-productive.

Points the paper makes about the study in general: Some IMGT-functional V segments, including TRBV6-2 and TRBV6-3, could not be told apart with the 87-base-pair reads, so those segments were excluded. In a later analysis, the rate of TCR association differed among HLA loci, with DRB1 alleles having the most associated TCRs and HLA-C alleles having the fewest. Most CMV-associated TCR beta chains appeared to be HLA-restricted in a later analysis, and the HLA associations seemed to be driven largely by CMV exposure. Only TCR beta chains were sequenced in this cohort, and the absence of alpha or paired-chain data limited detectable features. In a later analysis, HLA-associated TCR beta chains showed more clonal expansion and lower generation probabilities than non-associated chains that were equally common. In vitro tests confirmed that a few of the cytomegalovirus-associated TCR beta chains recognize cytomegalovirus antigens. Sequencing depth was assumed to be roughly uniform across donors in the presence/absence analyses, though that assumption may not hold. While some public TCRs were present in many individuals, most TCR sequences turned up only very rarely across donors. According to the authors, the approach could potentially be generalized to other disease states and immunological phenotypes. CMV serostatus was the only immune exposure information available for the cohort. Assigning TCR associations to individual alleles was difficult when HLA alleles, especially DR and DQ, strongly co-occurred. The earlier analysis of almost 600 of the donors excluded around 17 rarely observed V segments, including chromosome 9 orphons, because counts were too low. Because HLA typing was unavailable for some donors at each locus, only the typed subset was used in association tests. The study listed 150 to 200 TCR beta chains as associated with cytomegalovirus. According to a later genetic analysis, donors in an Asian-associated ancestry cluster had fewer N-insertions in productive TCRs than the roughly 660-donor mean. In an earlier analysis of under 600 of the donors, most TCR beta V segments were observed in productive rearrangements about 87% or about 30% of the time, broadly matching IMGT annotations. Linkage disequilibrium might explain the correlated functional status among segregating V segments, but an unknown experimental factor could not be excluded. A cluster of highly shared sequence variants was judged likely to be a technical artifact of the sequencing pipeline. The classifier was reported to diagnose cytomegalovirus status with high specificity and sensitivity in both the original cohort and the validation cohort. A further reported finding was that TCR beta sequences accurately predicted the HLA-A and HLA-B alleles for most subjects in the first cohort. According to a later analysis, parvovirus B19, influenza, CMV and Epstein-Barr virus appeared linked to several top co-occurrence clusters. A later genetic analysis associated a missense DCLRE1C variant with V-gene and J-gene trimming of TCR beta chains, and an independent cohort replicated the association. In a later analysis, some 17,000 TCR beta sequences were associated with specific HLA alleles at a false discovery rate of 0.05.

In total, approximately 690 healthy bone marrow donors made up the cohort. At the time of sampling, all cohort members were nominally healthy, though unrecorded immune exposures were likely present. The donor was CMV seronegative and was included in the group of several hundred seronegative cohort members. A peripheral blood sample was provided by each donor, and peripheral blood mononuclear cells were used for TCR beta sequencing. Genomic DNA was extracted from the blood cell samples with the Qiagen DNeasy Blood Extraction Kit. CDR1 LNHDA and CDR2 SQIVND are derived from the germline V gene (reference sequence). V is pruned by 3 bases and J by 4 bases, leaving 1 base of the junction without a gene match. The CDR3 holds 13 amino acids from the cysteine to the phenylalanine. Left in the record is the CDR3 DNA by itself, 39 bases read in frame from the first base. In regard to this clone: This receptor's antigen is unknown. It has no much larger one-base neighbor in the sample; base qualities were not kept.

The library relied on the immunoSEQ multiplex PCR assay. For the multiplex PCR, a mixture combining 60 forward primers for TCR Vbeta segments and 13 reverse primers for TCR Jbeta segments was used. Amplification of the CDR3 region of rearranged TCR beta genes was performed with a multiplex PCR assay on genomic DNA. The Illumina HiSeq System was used to sequence the amplified TCR beta libraries as 87-base-pair reads. The original methods were these. Across the 666 repertoires, a later analysis counted about 81 million unique TCR beta chains, 9.5 million to 13 million of which were shared by at least two donors. Raw reads were error-corrected and collapsed into unique sequences with a nearest-neighbor algorithm that merged closely related sequences to remove PCR and sequencing errors. V, D and J gene segments were assigned by aligning CDR3 sequences to IMGT reference sequences. Each retained sequence needed at least a six-nucleotide match to both a V gene segment and a J gene segment. Rearrangements were called productive when the CDR3 lacked stop codons and stayed in frame with V and J; all others were non-productive. Following IMGT convention, CDR3 was defined as the stretch from the second conserved V-encoded cysteine up to the conserved J-encoded phenylalanine. In an earlier analysis of roughly 610 of the donors, sequences lacking an unambiguous match to a single V gene segment were excluded. An earlier analysis of fewer than 650 of the donors classified V segments as functional when productive rearrangements were above 56.7% and as segregating when the standard deviation between donors was above 5%. A statistical classification framework was built for diagnosing cytomegalovirus status from the catalog of TCR beta chain sequences. In a later analysis, V and J genes were assigned by comparing TCR nucleotide sequences against IMGT/GENE-DB human TR gene sequences. A later analysis assigned CDR3 sequences and most-parsimonious VDJ recombination scenarios with the TCRdist pipeline. In a later analysis, every TCR beta chain was defined by the combination of its CDR3 amino acid sequence and its V-gene family, and reads without a unique V-gene family were dropped. In a later analysis, 500 to 650 highly shared, low-generation-probability nucleotide sequences were removed to address suspected cross-contamination and a sequencing artifact. In a later analysis, a clonal expansion index for each public chain was calculated from normalized within-repertoire ranks of inferred template counts. In a later analysis, generation probabilities were computed using a VDJ recombination model fitted to out-of-frame rearrangements, and the results were checked against IGoR. In a later analysis, TCR-TCR, TCR-HLA and TCR-CMV co-occurrence was scored with hypergeometric tests, and a repertoire-size bias correction was applied to TCR pairs. False discovery rates were estimated in a later analysis by permuting HLA or CMV assignments 20 times. In a later analysis, co-occurring TCRs were grouped using DBSCAN, with TCRdist sequence similarity added in when clustering inside HLA-allele-positive subsets. Repertoires with fewer than 30,000 or more than 120,000 public chains, plus five repertoires with anomalous nucleotide sharing, were excluded from co-occurrence clustering. The table was pulled from immuneACCESS by TCRdb, which kept in-frame rearrangements only. Such tables lose some clones; where checked, under half of the loss comes from unresolved V genes, and the rest has no known cause. Clone size and the V and J calls come from that table; the DNA yielded D and trimming. A total of about 140,000 clones appear in this sample, 60% to 85% of them only once. The ten largest clones add up to more than 0.95% of the sample.

Sequencing input: PBMCs. This TCR was recovered from a man younger than 30 in good health and CMV-seronegative. The rearranged chain carries TRBV19 and TRBJ1-2; the central 8 bases match TRBD1. DNA sequence: TGTGCCAGTAGTATCGACAGGGGCTATGGCTACACCTTC. Translated, this is CASSIDRGYGYTF.